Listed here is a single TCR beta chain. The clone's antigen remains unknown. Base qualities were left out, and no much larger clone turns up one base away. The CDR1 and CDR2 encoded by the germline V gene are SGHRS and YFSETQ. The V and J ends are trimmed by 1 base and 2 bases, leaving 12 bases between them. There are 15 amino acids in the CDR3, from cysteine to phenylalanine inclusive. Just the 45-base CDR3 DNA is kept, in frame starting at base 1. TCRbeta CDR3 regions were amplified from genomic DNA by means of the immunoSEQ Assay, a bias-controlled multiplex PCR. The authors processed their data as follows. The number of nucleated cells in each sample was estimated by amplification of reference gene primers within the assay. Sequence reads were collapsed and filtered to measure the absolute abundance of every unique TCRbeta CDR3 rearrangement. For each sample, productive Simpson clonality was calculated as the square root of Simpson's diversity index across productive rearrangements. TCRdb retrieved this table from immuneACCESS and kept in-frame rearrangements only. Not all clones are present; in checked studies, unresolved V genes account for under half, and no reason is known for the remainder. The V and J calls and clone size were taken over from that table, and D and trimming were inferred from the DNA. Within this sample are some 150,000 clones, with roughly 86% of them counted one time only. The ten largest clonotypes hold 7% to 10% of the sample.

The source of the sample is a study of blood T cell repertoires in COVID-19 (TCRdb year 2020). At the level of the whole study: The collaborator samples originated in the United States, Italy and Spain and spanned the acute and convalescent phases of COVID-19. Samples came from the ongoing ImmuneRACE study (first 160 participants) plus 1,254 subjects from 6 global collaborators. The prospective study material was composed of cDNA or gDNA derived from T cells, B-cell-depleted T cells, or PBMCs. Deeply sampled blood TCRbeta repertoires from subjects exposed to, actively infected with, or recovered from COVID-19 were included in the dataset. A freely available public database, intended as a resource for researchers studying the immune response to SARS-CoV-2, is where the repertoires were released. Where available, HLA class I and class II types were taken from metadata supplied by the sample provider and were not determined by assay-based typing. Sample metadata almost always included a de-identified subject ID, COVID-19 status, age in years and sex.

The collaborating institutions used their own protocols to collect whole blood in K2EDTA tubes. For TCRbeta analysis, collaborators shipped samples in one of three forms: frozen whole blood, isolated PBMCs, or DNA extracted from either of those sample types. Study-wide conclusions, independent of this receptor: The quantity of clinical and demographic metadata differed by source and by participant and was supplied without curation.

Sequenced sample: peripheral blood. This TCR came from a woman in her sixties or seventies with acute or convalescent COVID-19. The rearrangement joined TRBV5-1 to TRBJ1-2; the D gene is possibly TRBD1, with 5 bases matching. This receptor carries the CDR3 CASSLFPGGNYGYTF. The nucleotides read TGCGCCAGCAGCTTGTTCCCCGGGGGGAACTATGGCTACACCTTC.